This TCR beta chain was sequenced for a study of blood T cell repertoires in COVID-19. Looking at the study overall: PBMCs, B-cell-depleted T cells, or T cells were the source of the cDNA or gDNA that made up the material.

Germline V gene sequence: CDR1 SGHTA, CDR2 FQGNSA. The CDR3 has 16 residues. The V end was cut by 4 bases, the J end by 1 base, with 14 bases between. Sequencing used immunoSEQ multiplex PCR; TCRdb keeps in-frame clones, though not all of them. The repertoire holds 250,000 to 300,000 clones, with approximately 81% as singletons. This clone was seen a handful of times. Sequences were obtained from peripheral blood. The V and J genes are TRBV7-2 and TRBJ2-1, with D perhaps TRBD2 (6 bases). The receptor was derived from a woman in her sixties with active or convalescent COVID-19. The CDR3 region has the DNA TGTGCCAGCAGCTCTCCCGGGGGAGGTTCCTACAATGAGCAGTTCTTC. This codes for CASSSPGGGSYNEQFF.